The rows below give T cell receptor beta chains drawn from one sample of a study of T-cell reconstitution after alpha-beta-depleted transplantation in children. MiXCR, run by TCRdb on the PCR reads, gives a single entry per CDR3 protein. This table holds hundreds of thousands of distinct CDR3 sequences, around 17% found once. Specimen: PBMCs, mostly from graft donor cells, collected 360 days after TCRalphabeta/CD19-depleted stem cell transplant. These receptors were collected from a male patient younger than 18 who had a stem cell transplant for acute lymphoblastic leukemia, so the T cells may come from the graft donor. The CDR3 runs from the conserved cysteine through the conserved F or W. Fields, in order: D gene, V gene, clone size, J gene, CDR3 protein, CDR3 DNA. The D gene is left open where the match is weak. Clone size is not always given. Where it is, it says once, few, many or a class for expanded clones.

D: NA
V: TRBV5-5
size: few
J: TRBJ2-6
CDR3: CASSSGFQAGANVLTF
DNA: TGTGCCAGCAGCTCCGGGTTTCAGGCTGGGGCCAACGTCCTGACTTTC

D: NA
V: TRBV29-1
size: few
J: TRBJ2-7
CDR3: CSVVLWAQNEQYF
DNA: TGCAGCGTTGTGCTCTGGGCCCAGAACGAGCAGTACTTC

D: NA
V: TRBV11-2
size: NA
J: TRBJ2-1
CDR3: CASSQQKYNEQFF
DNA: TGTGCCAGCAGCCAACAAAAATACAATGAGCAGTTCTTC

D: TRBD2
V: TRBV2
size: NA
J: TRBJ2-7
CDR3: CASSLRRAGGPWGEQYF
DNA: TGTGCCAGCAGTTTAAGACGCGCGGGAGGGCCATGGGGCGAGCAGTACTTC

D: NA
V: TRBV20-1
size: few
J: TRBJ2-7
CDR3: CSAQRMGPVGYEQYF
DNA: TGCAGTGCGCAGAGGATGGGACCGGTTGGCTACGAGCAGTACTTC

D: NA
V: TRBV5-1
size: many
J: TRBJ1-1
CDR3: CASSLAPTGMNTEAFF
DNA: TGCGCCAGCAGCTTGGCGCCGACAGGAATGAACACTGAAGCTTTCTTT

D: NA
V: TRBV7-6
size: NA
J: TRBJ2-3
CDR3: CASSHHVADTQYF
DNA: TGTGCCAGCAGCCATCACGTCGCGGATACGCAGTATTTT

D: TRBD2
V: TRBV7-9
size: NA
J: TRBJ2-4
CDR3: CASSRERLAGDIQYF
DNA: TGTGCCAGCAGCCGAGAGAGACTAGCGGGGGACATTCAGTACTTC

D: NA
V: TRBV6-1
size: NA
J: TRBJ1-5
CDR3: CASRLTPIFNQPQHF
DNA: TGTGCCAGCAGACTAACACCTATCTTTAATCAGCCCCAGCATTTT

D: TRBD1
V: TRBV5-5
size: NA
J: TRBJ1-4
CDR3: CASSFHGTGVEKLFF
DNA: TGTGCCAGCAGCTTTCACGGGACAGGGGTCGAAAAACTGTTTTTT

D: NA
V: TRBV12-5
size: NA
J: TRBJ2-7
CDR3: CASGLKVLGGYSYEQYF
DNA: TGTGCTAGTGGTTTGAAAGTGCTCGGCGGCTATTCCTACGAGCAGTACTTC

D: TRBD2
V: TRBV5-1
size: NA
J: TRBJ2-7
CDR3: CASSWGLAGVEQYF
DNA: TGCGCCAGCAGCTGGGGACTAGCGGGAGTGGAGCAGTACTTC

D: NA
V: TRBV15
size: NA
J: TRBJ1-4
CDR3: CATSSQVGPNEKLFF
DNA: TGTGCCACCAGCAGCCAGGTGGGGCCGAATGAAAAACTGTTTTTT

D: TRBD1
V: TRBV15
size: NA
J: TRBJ1-5
CDR3: CATSDQQGALYSNQPQHF
DNA: TGTGCCACCAGCGACCAACAGGGGGCCCTTTATAGCAATCAGCCCCAGCATTTT

D: NA
V: TRBV19
size: NA
J: TRBJ1-1
CDR3: CASSMGVEAAEAFF
DNA: TGTGCCAGTAGTATGGGGGTAGAAGCCGCTGAAGCTTTCTTT

D: NA
V: TRBV5-1
size: many
J: TRBJ1-3
CDR3: CASSSGPISGNTIYF
DNA: TGCGCCAGCAGCTCCGGACCGATATCTGGAAACACCATATATTTT

D: NA
V: TRBV29-1
size: NA
J: TRBJ2-7
CDR3: CSAQRTGSYEQYF
DNA: TGCAGCGCGCAAAGGACCGGCTCGTACGAGCAGTACTTC

D: NA
V: TRBV18
size: NA
J: TRBJ2-5
CDR3: CASSPWQGETQYF
DNA: TGTGCCAGCTCACCATGGCAGGGGGAGACCCAGTACTTC

D: NA
V: TRBV11-2
size: many
J: TRBJ1-1
CDR3: CASSHNAGGNTEAFF
DNA: TGTGCCAGCAGTCACAACGCGGGAGGAAACACTGAAGCTTTCTTT

D: NA
V: TRBV29-1
size: few
J: TRBJ2-7
CDR3: CSVEDGHPYEQYF
DNA: TGCAGCGTTGAAGACGGGCACCCCTACGAGCAGTACTTC

D: NA
V: TRBV7-6
size: few
J: TRBJ2-3
CDR3: CASSLRLVGTDTQYF
DNA: TGTGCCAGCAGCTTACGGCTAGTCGGTACAGATACGCAGTATTTT

D: TRBD1
V: TRBV19
size: once
J: TRBJ2-4
CDR3: CASRTGADIQYF
DNA: TGTGCCAGTAGGACAGGGGCGGACATTCAGTACTTC

D: NA
V: TRBV25-1
size: few
J: TRBJ1-1
CDR3: CASIRGAGTEAFF
DNA: TGTGCCAGCATTCGGGGTGCGGGGACTGAAGCTTTCTTT

D: NA
V: TRBV7-6
size: few
J: TRBJ2-1
CDR3: CASSTLWRTYNEQFF
DNA: TGTGCCAGCAGCACCCTTTGGCGAACCTACAATGAGCAGTTCTTC